The text below deals with one T cell receptor (beta chain). These data are taken from a study of blood T cell repertoires in COVID-19. As for the study in general: Sample material is recorded as cDNA or gDNA derived from T cells, B-cell-depleted T cells, or PBMCs.

Repertoires were generated with immunoSEQ multiplex PCR, while TCRdb's copy carries only in-frame clones and drops some. The profile shows over 140,000 clones, roughly four fifths of them singletons. Sequencing was performed on peripheral blood. The receptor's source is an older woman with acute or convalescent COVID-19.

The CDR3 loop is CASRMTGGQETQYF. The CDR3 DNA reads as TGCGCCAGCAGGATGACAGGGGGCCAAGAGACCCAGTACTTC. This rearrangement joins TRBV5-1 to TRBJ2-5; 9 bases map to TRBD1. In germline, CDR1 is SGHRS, CDR2 YFSETQ. V shed 5 bases and J 1 base; nucleotides not matched to a gene: 3. This CDR3 is built from 14 residues.